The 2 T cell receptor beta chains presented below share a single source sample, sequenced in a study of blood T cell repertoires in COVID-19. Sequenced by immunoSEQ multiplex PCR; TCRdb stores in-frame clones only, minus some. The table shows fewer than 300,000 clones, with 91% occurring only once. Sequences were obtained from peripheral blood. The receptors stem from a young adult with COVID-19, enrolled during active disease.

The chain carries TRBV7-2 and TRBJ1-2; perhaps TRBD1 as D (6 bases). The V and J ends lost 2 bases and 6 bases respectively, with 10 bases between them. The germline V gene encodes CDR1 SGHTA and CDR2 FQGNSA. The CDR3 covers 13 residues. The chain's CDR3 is CASSLNRVDGYTF. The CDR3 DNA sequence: TGTGCCAGCAGCTTAAACAGGGTGGATGGCTACACCTTC.

The DNA of the CDR3 is TGTGCCAGCGGAGAGGGTACCCAAGAGACCCAGTACTTC. It is translated as CASGEGTQETQYF. The chain is built from TRBV28 and TRBJ2-5; D is possibly TRBD2 (5 bases). Germline CDR1 and CDR2: MDHEN and SYDVKM. The CDR3 is 13 residues long. Trimming removed 8 bases from V and 1 base from J, with 11 bases in between.